Following are 3 T cell receptor beta chains from one sample sequenced in a study of blood T cell repertoires in COVID-19. Method: immunoSEQ multiplex PCR; TCRdb's copy keeps in-frame clones and lacks some. The top ten clones hold around 1.9% of a sample with around 360,000 clones, 87% of them seen once. The sequenced sample was PBMCs or T cells enriched from blood (not recorded which). These receptors were taken from a middle-aged man in a cohort exposed to, infected with or recovered from COVID-19 (not recorded which).

The chain combines TRBV5-1 with TRBJ2-1; 10 nucleotides line up with TRBD1. This CDR3 is built from 13 residues. The V and J ends lost 3 bases and 9 bases, in that order; junction bases with no gene match: 3. CDR1 SGHRS and CDR2 YFSETQ come from the germline V gene. DNA for the CDR3: TGCGCCAGCAGCTCAGACAGGGGGCTTGAGCAGTTCTTC. Its protein is CASSSDRGLEQFF.

The rearrangement joins TRBV18 to TRBJ2-3; the D is unclear. There are 13 residues in the CDR3. The V end lost 0 bases, the J end lost 5 bases, and 6 bases lay between the germline ends. Germline-derived CDR1 and CDR2 are KGHSH and LQKENI. The CDR3, as DNA: TGTGCCAGCTCACCACCGCTATTAGATACGCAGTATTTT. Its translation is CASSPPLLDTQYF.

V usage is TRBV7-8 and J usage is TRBJ2-7; D not certain. CDR1 SGHVS and CDR2 FQNEAQ come from the germline V gene. The CDR3 extends over 14 amino acids. V lost 4 bases to trimming and J lost 0 bases, with 10 bases between them. The CDR3 loop reads CASSSLPSSYEQYF. DNA for the CDR3: TGTGCCAGCAGCTCCCTACCGAGCTCCTACGAGCAGTACTTC.